Presented here are 10 T cell receptor beta chains from one specimen sequenced in a study of T cell responses to AZD1222 COVID-19 vaccine. Here immunoSEQ multiplex PCR was the method, and the copy in TCRdb shows in-frame clones only, minus some. The data show 90,000 to 100,000 clones, around 84% seen once. The sequences come from peripheral blood, collected 28 days after the second AZD1222 dose. The receptor source for this set is an adult who received the AZD1222 COVID-19 vaccine.

The count of this clone is one. V gene TRBV6-1 combines with J gene TRBJ1-5; possible D gene TRBD1, 6 bases. The CDR3 has 16 residues. Germline V gene lookup returns CDR1 MNHNS and CDR2 SASEGT. Trimming removed 6 bases from V and 4 bases from J, with 19 bases in between. The CDR3 DNA follows: TGTGCCAGCAGGGAATCGAAACAGGGTTATAATCAGCCCCAGCATTTT. As protein: CASRESKQGYNQPQHF.

This clone was seen a handful of times. CDR3 coding DNA: TGTGCCAGCAGCCCCCCCTCGGGGGGCGCGAGGGAAGCTTTCTTT. Protein product: CASSPPSGGAREAFF. The chain is built from TRBV5-4 and TRBJ1-1; the D gene is possibly TRBD1 (6 bases). In germline, CDR1 is SGHNT, CDR2 YYREEE (reference sequence). V lost 4 bases to trimming and J lost 8 bases, with 21 bases between them. This CDR3 region has 15 residues.

As DNA, the CDR3 is TGTGCCAGCAGCAAAGATGGGGGAATGGGGCAGCCCCAGCATTTT. Its translation: CASSKDGGMGQPQHF. The rearrangement uses TRBV9 and TRBJ1-5; perhaps TRBD1 as D (5 bases). Germline V gives CDR1 SGDLS, CDR2 YYNGEE. Trimming shortened V by 4 bases and J by 7 bases, and 18 bases separated the two germline ends. This CDR3 has 15 amino acids.

Written as DNA, the CDR3 is TGTGCCAGCAGCCGCTTCGAGGGGGCGGTGAGTACGCAGTATTTT. This encodes CASSRFEGAVSTQYF. The chain links TRBV7-2 to TRBJ2-3; 7 positions agree with TRBD1. The CDR3 covers 15 residues. Per germline, CDR1 SGHTA and CDR2 FQGNSA. The J segment lost 8 bases and the V segment lost 5 bases, leaving 13 bases of the junction unmatched.

The CDR3 loop reads CASSGPQGSSYNSPLHF. In DNA form, the CDR3 reads TGTGCCAGCTCAGGCCCGCAGGGGAGCTCCTATAATTCACCCCTCCACTTT. The chain recombines TRBV18 with TRBJ1-6, with D possibly matching TRBD1 (6 bases). Deletions cut 5 bases from V and 0 bases from J, with 14 bases between. The length of the CDR3 is 17 residues. Germline V gene data show CDR1 as KGHSH and CDR2 as LQKENI.

This sequence joins TRBV7-9 and TRBJ1-4; no clear D gene. CDR3 size: 14 residues. V gave up 1 base and J gave up 8 bases, with 11 bases separating them. Germline CDR1 reads SEHNR; CDR2 reads FQNEAQ (reference sequence). DNA of the CDR3: TGTGCCAGCAGCTTAGACGCGGCACGGGAAAAACTGTTTTTT. Encoded protein: CASSLDAAREKLFF.

The count of this clone is one. This chain links TRBV5-1 with TRBJ2-1, with 10 bases matching TRBD2. Germline V gene sequence: CDR1 SGHRS, CDR2 YFSETQ. The trim removed 0 bases at V and 7 bases at J, leaving 7 bases unmatched. The CDR3 sequence is 16 residues long. The CDR3 reads CASSLGERGGRNEQFF. For the CDR3, the DNA is TGCGCCAGCAGCTTGGGAGAGCGGGGGGGCCGAAATGAGCAGTTCTTC.

The V call is TRBV30, the J call TRBJ2-3; TRBD1 agrees at 8 bases. J gave up 2 bases and V 0 bases, and 4 bases lay outside the gene matches. Per the germline V gene, CDR1 is GTSNPN and CDR2 is SVGIG (reference sequence). CDR3 length: 15 amino acids. The CDR3 sequence is CAWSVRTGFTDTQYF. The CDR3 coding sequence is TGTGCCTGGAGTGTACGGACAGGGTTCACAGATACGCAGTATTTT.

CDR3 sequence: CASSLGSAGELFF. In DNA, the CDR3 is TGTGCCAGCAGCTTAGGGTCGGCCGGGGAGCTGTTTTTT. The chain is built from TRBV7-9 and TRBJ2-2; no reliable D call. V was pared by 1 base and J by 6 bases, with 6 bases between. The germline V gene encodes CDR1 SEHNR and CDR2 FQNEAQ (reference sequence). The CDR3 spans 13 residues.

This rearrangement joins TRBV7-8 to TRBJ2-3; 7 bases are shared with TRBD1. The ends lost 4 bases at V and 5 bases at J; junction bases unmatched: 21. CDR1 SGHVS and CDR2 FQNEAQ come from the germline V gene. CDR3 length: 19 residues. The DNA of the CDR3 is TGTGCCAGCAGCTCGATAGGGCGGCTCAAAACCCGGGACAGAGATACGCAGTATTTT. Its protein product is CASSSIGRLKTRDRDTQYF.